This T cell receptor (beta chain) was found in a study of cytomegalovirus exposure and HLA in healthy donors. General study results and limits: Whilst most TCR sequences proved rare, a subset of public TCRs occurred across many donors. Cytomegalovirus status was reportedly diagnosed by the classifier with high sensitivity and specificity. Per a prior analysis, the majority of TCR beta V segments were productive roughly 87% or roughly 30% of the time. TCR beta V- and J-gene trimming, according to a later analysis, was linked to a missense DCLRE1C variant.

PCR used 60 Vbeta primers and 13 Jbeta primers. Here immunoSEQ multiplex PCR was the method, and the copy in TCRdb shows in-frame clones only, minus some. The sample includes under 200,000 clones, around two thirds of them seen just once. The CDR3 totals 13 residues. Germline V gene data show CDR1 as MNHEY and CDR2 as SVGAGI. Losses at the gene ends were 6 bases for V and 4 bases for J; bases not matched to a gene: 5. For this clone: The target antigen is unknown.

This clonotype was sampled from a man aged 50 or older in good health and CMV-seronegative. The sample consisted of PBMCs. The chain employs TRBV6-5 and TRBJ2-5; 7 bases fit TRBD1. CDR3 region: CASSDRARETQYF. DNA of the CDR3: TGTGCCAGCAGCGACAGGGCGAGAGAGACCCAGTACTTC.